This passage covers 31 T cell receptor beta chains from one sample sequenced in a study of shared clonotypes between healthy human individuals (dated by TCRdb to between 2020 and 2021). Libraries were prepared through the immunoSEQ multiplex PCR assay. Sourced from immuneACCESS, this table was stored by TCRdb with only in-frame sequences that have V and J called. A share of the clones is absent; for the studies checked, an unresolved V gene accounts for under half, and the remainder has no known explanation. Present in this sample are 190,000 or so clones, approximately 92% of which were seen just once. The ten largest clones add up to around 0.067% of the sample. The specimen was naive CD4+ T cells sorted from blood. The cell subset or site label for this specimen denotes: CD45RA+ positively selected. Every receptor here comes from a woman between 25 and 40 years old in good health.

The chain employs TRBV7-2 and TRBJ2-5, with 13 bases aligning to TRBD2. The J call could be wrong; TRBJ2-7 is a better fit for the DNA end. From germline, CDR1 is SGHTA and CDR2 FQGNSA. CDR3 size: 17 residues. CDR3 region: CASSLAPGLAGVNEQYF. CDR3 nucleotides: TGTGCCAGCAGCTTAGCCCCCGGACTAGCGGGAGTAAACGAGCAGTACTTC.

Turning to this clone: Relative to the germline gene, one junction end is altered; a read error may explain this. V is TRBV7-9 and J is TRBJ2-7, with TRBD1 identical over 10 bases. The CDR3 is made up of 15 amino acids. The germline V gene has CDR1 SEHNR and CDR2 FQNEAQ (reference sequence). CDR3 DNA sequence: TGCGCCAGCAGCCAAGAGGGGACAGGGGTCTACGAGCAGTACTTC. Amino acid sequence: CASSQEGTGVYEQYF. The whole variable domain, filled in from reference TRBV7-9 and TRBJ2-7, reads DTGVSQNPRHKITKRGQNVTFRCDPISEHNRLYWYRQTLGQGPEFLTYFQNEAQLEKSRLLSDRFSAERPKGSFSTLEIQRTEQGDSAMYLCASSQEGTGVYEQYFGPGTRLTVT.

The chain links TRBV5-1 to TRBJ2-5; 10 bases are a match to TRBD2. The J call may be faulty, since TRBJ2-7 better matches the DNA end. The germline CDR1 and CDR2 sequences are SGHRS and YFSETQ. The CDR3 loop spans 15 amino acids. The CDR3 coding sequence is TGCGCCAGCAGCGTAGGGACTAGCGCCGCCTACGAGCAGTACTTC. Translation: CASSVGTSAAYEQYF.

CDR3 in amino acids: CASSRNTGGEGYTF. CDR3 bases: TGTGCCAGCAGTCGAAATACAGGGGGCGAAGGCTACACCTTC. The chain has TRBV27 and TRBJ1-2, with 9 bases matching TRBD1. The CDR3 is made up of 14 amino acids. From germline, CDR1 is MNHEY and CDR2 SMNVEV (reference sequence). With 5 bases clipped from V and 8 bases from J, the junction kept 9 bases outside the gene matches.

This sequence joins TRBV10-3 and TRBJ1-4, with D tentatively TRBD1 (5 bases). V was cut by 6 bases and J by 8 bases, with 16 bases left in between. CDR3 length equals 14 residues. Germline CDR1 ENHRY, CDR2 SYGVKD. CDR3 coding DNA: TGTGCCATCAGCGTGGACGGGTGGGGCGAAAAACTGTTTTTT. Amino acids: CAISVDGWGEKLFF.

This chain uses TRBV4-1 with TRBJ1-6, with D unresolved. V dropped 4 bases and J dropped 3 bases, with 19 bases sitting between them. The germline V gene has CDR1 MGHRA and CDR2 YSYEKL. The CDR3 loop spans 18 amino acids. The CDR3 coding sequence is TGCGCCAGCAGCCTTATTCGACGCGTAACCTACTATAATTCACCCCTCCACTTT. Residues: CASSLIRRVTYYNSPLHF.

The V gene is TRBV10-2, the J gene TRBJ2-7; D unclear. Per the germline V gene, CDR1 is WSHSY and CDR2 is SAAADI. V lost 2 bases to trimming and J lost 9 bases, with 8 bases between them. The CDR3 covers 11 residues. In DNA, the CDR3 is TGCGCCAGCAGTGAGGTCGCTTCGCAGTACTTC. It is translated as CASSEVASQYF.

V gene TRBV28 combines with J gene TRBJ2-3; possible D gene TRBD2, 5 bases. Germline CDR1 reads MDHEN; CDR2 reads SYDVKM. CDR3 length equals 15 residues. V lost 6 bases, J lost 0 bases, and 13 bases lay in between. The CDR3 bases are TGTGCCAGCAGGGGAGCGGCTGCTAGCACAGATACGCAGTATTTT. Translating gives CASRGAAASTDTQYF.

The V call is TRBV30, the J call TRBJ1-5, with unresolved D. CDR3 length: 14 amino acids. Germline CDR1 reads GTSNPN; CDR2 reads SVGIG (reference sequence). Deletions cut 3 bases from V and 2 bases from J, with 11 bases between. CDR3 in amino acids: CAWRRFWGNQPQHF. In DNA form, the CDR3 reads TGTGCCTGGAGGAGGTTTTGGGGCAATCAGCCCCAGCATTTT. The full variable domain, its missing parts supplied by reference TRBV30 and TRBJ1-5, is SQTIHQWPATLVQPVGSPLSLECTVEGTSNPNLYWYRQAAGRGLQLLFYSVGIGQISSEVPQNLSASRPQDRQFILSSKKLLLSDSGFYLCAWRRFWGNQPQHFGDGTRLSIL.

This sequence joins TRBV7-9 and TRBJ2-7, with 9 bases fitting TRBD1. Germline CDR1 SEHNR, CDR2 FQNEAQ (reference sequence). Trimming removed 2 bases from V and 2 bases from J; junction bases left unmatched: 7. The CDR3 covers 16 residues. The CDR3 here is CASSLPFGTGPYEQYF. CDR3 DNA: TGTGCCAGCAGCTTACCCTTTGGGACAGGGCCCTACGAGCAGTACTTC.

The gene calls are TRBV18 and TRBJ2-5; 14 bases fit TRBD2. The CDR3 sequence is 17 residues long. Per the germline V gene, CDR1 is KGHSH and CDR2 is LQKENI. V trimming: 6 bases; J trimming: 4 bases; junction bases outside the gene matches: 10. In DNA, the CDR3 is TGTGCCAGCTCTCCCCCCGGACTAGCGGGAGGTCTAGAGACCCAGTACTTC. It specifies CASSPPGLAGGLETQYF. Combining the CDR3 with reference TRBV18 and TRBJ2-5 gives the whole variable domain NAGVMQNPRHLVRRRGQEARLRCSPMKGHSHVYWYRQLPEEGLKFMVYLQKENIIDESGMPKERFSAEFPKEGPSILRIQQVVRGDSAAYFCASSPPGLAGGLETQYFGPGTRLLVL.

To note about this clone: The same CDR3 also results from other DNA sequences found in this sample. The V call is TRBV5-1, the J call TRBJ2-3; 10 nucleotides align to TRBD1. The length of the CDR3 is 14 residues. Trimming removed 4 bases from V and 3 bases from J; junction bases left unmatched: 2. Germline V gene data show CDR1 as SGHRS and CDR2 as YFSETQ. The CDR3 loop reads CASSPGQGTDTQYF. The CDR3 DNA follows: TGCGCCAGCAGCCCGGGACAGGGGACAGATACGCAGTATTTT.

The chain is built from TRBV18 and TRBJ1-1, with D possibly being TRBD1 (6 bases). CDR1 and CDR2 from the germline V gene are KGHSH and LQKENI. This CDR3 is 14 amino acids long. V shed 2 bases and J shed 6 bases, with 13 bases lying between them. CDR3 bases: TGTGCCAGCTCACCAGGGGGCGGCATCTCTGAAGCTTTCTTT. Residues: CASSPGGGISEAFF.

This clone was counted a single time. The rearrangement joins TRBV2 to TRBJ2-7; D tentatively fits TRBD1 or TRBD2 (5 bases each). The V gene lost 4 bases and the J gene lost 5 bases, with 21 bases spanning the gap. The CDR3 is 16 amino acids. CDR1 and CDR2 (germline): SNHLY, FYNNEI. This chain's CDR3 is CASSGARGRGSDEQYF. The CDR3 DNA reads as TGTGCCAGCAGTGGAGCGAGGGGCCGCGGGTCGGACGAGCAGTACTTC. Combining the CDR3 with reference TRBV2 and TRBJ2-7 gives the whole variable domain EPEVTQTPSHQVTQMGQEVILRCVPISNHLYFYWYRQILGQKVEFLVSFYNNEISEKSEIFDDQFSVERPDGSNFTLKIRSTKLEDSAMYFCASSGARGRGSDEQYFGPGTRLTVT.

The rearrangement links TRBV27 to TRBJ1-5, with no clear D. The CDR3 covers 15 residues. The V gene's germline CDR1 is MNHEY and CDR2 SMNVEV (reference sequence). V was trimmed by 7 bases and J by 0 bases, leaving 13 bases between them. The CDR3 sequence is CASTPAVGSNQPQHF. In DNA, the CDR3 is TGTGCCAGCACCCCGGCGGTTGGTAGCAATCAGCCCCAGCATTTT.

The chain recombines TRBV7-3 with TRBJ2-3, with a tentative D call TRBD1 (5 bases). Germline CDR1 reads SGHTA; CDR2 reads FQGTGA. There are 14 residues in the CDR3. V was trimmed by 5 bases and J by 4 bases, leaving 13 bases between them. The CDR3 coding sequence is TGTGCCAGCAGCGCAGGGTGGTTAGCAGATACGCAGTATTTT. As protein: CASSAGWLADTQYF.

The chain is built from TRBV4-2 and TRBJ2-4; D is perhaps TRBD2 (6 bases). The germline V gene has CDR1 LGHNA and CDR2 YNFKEQ. Trimming removed 0 bases at V and 10 bases at J, with 13 bases between. The CDR3 contains 14 residues. The CDR3 sequence is CASSQEMEGRIQYF. The CDR3 DNA follows: TGTGCCAGCAGCCAAGAAATGGAGGGGCGAATTCAGTACTTC.

V usage is TRBV5-6 and J usage is TRBJ2-5; the D gene could be TRBD1 or TRBD2 (5 bases each). The DNA end favors TRBJ2-7, so the J call may be wrong. CDR3 length: 15 residues. Germline values: CDR1 SGHDT, CDR2 YYEEEE. CDR3 nucleotide sequence: TGTGCCAGCAGCTTTACGAGGGGCGCAAGGTTCGAGCAGTACTTC. The encoded protein is CASSFTRGARFEQYF.

The chain is built from TRBV28 and TRBJ2-7; D is perhaps TRBD1 or TRBD2 (5 bases each). Trimming took off 8 bases at V and 2 bases at J, with 10 bases between the two ends. CDR3 size: 12 residues. The germline CDR1 and CDR2 sequences are MDHEN and SYDVKM. This CDR3 reads CASSGATYEQYF. The DNA of the CDR3 is TGTGCCAGCTCCGGGGCCACCTACGAGCAGTACTTC.

The chain has TRBV28 and TRBJ1-1; no reliable D call. The CDR3 is made up of 13 amino acids. V lost 7 bases and J 1 base, leaving 10 bases between the germline ends. Germline CDR1 reads MDHEN; CDR2 reads SYDVKM. CDR3 DNA: TGTGCCAGCACGGTCGCCGAGAACACTGAAGCTTTCTTT. It codes for CASTVAENTEAFF.

This rearrangement joins TRBV6-4 to TRBJ2-7, with TRBD1 identical over 7 bases. V shed 0 bases and J 0 bases; nucleotides not matched to a gene: 14. This CDR3 contains 19 residues. Germline CDR1 and CDR2: MRHNA and SNTAGT. CDR3 in DNA: TGTGCCAGCAGTGACTCGATGGCGTCGTGGGACAGAAGCTCCTACGAGCAGTACTTC. Amino acids: CASSDSMASWDRSSYEQYF.

The rearrangement joins TRBV27 to TRBJ1-2; D is unresolved. The CDR3 is 16 amino acids. With 2 bases removed from V and 5 bases from J, the gap between germline ends came to 18 bases. Germline values: CDR1 MNHEY, CDR2 SMNVEV (reference sequence). The CDR3 loop is CASSLRGEGALYGYTF. The CDR3 bases are TGTGCCAGCAGTTTACGTGGGGAGGGAGCCCTATATGGCTACACCTTC.

This chain uses TRBV7-8 with TRBJ2-1; D might be TRBD1 (5 bases). Trimming shortened V by 1 base and J by 4 bases, and 8 bases separated the two germline ends. The CDR3 sequence is 14 residues long. The V gene's germline CDR1 is SGHVS and CDR2 FQNEAQ. CDR3 sequence: CASSLVQAYNEQFF. In DNA, the CDR3 is TGTGCCAGCAGCTTAGTACAGGCGTACAATGAGCAGTTCTTC. The full variable domain, rest sourced from reference TRBV7-8 and TRBJ2-1, is GAGVSQSPRYKVAKRGQDVALRCDPISGHVSLFWYQQALGQGPEFLTYFQNEAQLDKSGLPSDRFFAERPEGSVSTLKIQRTQQEDSAVYLCASSLVQAYNEQFFGPGTRLTVL.

This rearrangement joins TRBV19 to TRBJ1-2; the D gene is possibly TRBD1 (5 bases). Germline CDR1 is LNHDA and CDR2 is SQIVND (reference sequence). V shed 5 bases and J shed 6 bases, with 10 bases lying between them. The CDR3 contains 12 residues. CDR3 DNA sequence: TGTGCCAGTAGTTTCAGGGCCCATGGCTACACCTTC. This gives the protein CASSFRAHGYTF.

CDR3 amino acids: CASSIDLLDPGNTIYF. The CDR3 region has the DNA TGTGCCAGTAGTATAGATCTACTCGACCCAGGAAACACCATATATTTT. The chain recombines TRBV19 with TRBJ1-3; D not resolved. The CDR3 sequence is 16 residues long. Germline loops: CDR1 LNHDA, CDR2 SQIVND (reference sequence). Trimming shortened V by 0 bases and J by 4 bases, and 13 bases separated the two germline ends.

The rearrangement links TRBV5-6 to TRBJ1-5; the D is unclear. This CDR3 is built from 16 residues. Between the trimmed V and J ends, which lost 1 base and 2 bases, there was a span of 13 bases. Germline assignment: CDR1 SGHDT and CDR2 YYEEEE. In nucleotides, the CDR3 is TGTGCCAGCAGCTTGTTCGGTCAGCAGGGCAATCAGCCCCAGCATTTT. Translating it yields CASSLFGQQGNQPQHF.

The chain combines TRBV5-1 with TRBJ2-7, with D tentatively TRBD1 or TRBD2 (5 bases each). The germline V gene encodes CDR1 SGHRS and CDR2 YFSETQ. The V and J ends lost 4 bases and 2 bases respectively, with 19 bases between them. The length of the CDR3 is 16 residues. The CDR3 is CASSAGRDRLTYEQYF. The CDR3 nucleotides are TGCGCCAGCAGCGCGGGCCGGGACCGACTTACCTACGAGCAGTACTTC.

The CDR3 loop reads CASSGPLTRVDKEVQFF. The CDR3 nucleotides are TGTGCCAGCAGTGGGCCCTTGACTAGAGTCGACAAGGAAGTGCAGTTCTTC. The chain recombines TRBV28 with TRBJ2-1, with D possibly matching TRBD2 (6 bases). CDR1 and CDR2 (germline): MDHEN, SYDVKM. Trimming cost V 5 bases and J 12 bases, with 29 bases left between them. The CDR3 runs 17 residues.

The gene calls are TRBV29-1 and TRBJ2-5; D is unresolved. The ends were cut back, 7 bases at V and 7 bases at J, with 16 bases in the middle. From germline, CDR1 is SQVTM and CDR2 ANQGSEA. This CDR3 comprises 12 residues. CDR3 sequence: CSASSLIGTQYF. DNA for the CDR3: TGCAGCGCGAGTAGCCTCATAGGGACCCAGTACTTC.

This chain uses TRBV13 with TRBJ2-3; 13 nucleotides match TRBD2. This CDR3 is built from 16 residues. J gave up 4 bases and V 3 bases, and 4 bases lay outside the gene matches. Germline V gene data show CDR1 as PRHDT and CDR2 as FYEKMQ (reference sequence). The CDR3 DNA reads as TGTGCCAGCAGCTTGCCCGGACTAGCGGGAGCAGATACGCAGTATTTT. It encodes CASSLPGLAGADTQYF.

The chain uses TRBV29-1 and TRBJ1-4; D call uncertain. Germline CDR1 reads SQVTM; CDR2 reads ANQGSEA. This CDR3 has 15 amino acids. The V and J ends lost 4 bases and 0 bases respectively, with 12 bases between them. For the CDR3, the DNA is TGCAGCGTTGTGTTCGGCAGGACAACTAATGAAAAACTGTTTTTT. Its translation is CSVVFGRTTNEKLFF.